Shown below are 8 T cell receptor beta chains from a single sample sequenced in a study of blood T cell repertoires in COVID-19. Clones were read by immunoSEQ multiplex PCR, and TCRdb kept only the in-frame ones, dropping some. The top ten hold under 4% of the sample, which has about half a million clones, over 75% seen once. The material sequenced was peripheral blood. The receptors were sampled from a human donor in a cohort sampled during active COVID-19.

The J gene is TRBJ2-7, the V gene TRBV7-2; perhaps TRBD2 as D (6 bases). V was shortened by 3 bases and J by 2 bases, with 11 bases between the two germline ends. Germline-derived CDR1 and CDR2 are SGHTA and FQGNSA. The CDR3 contains 14 residues. Here the CDR3 reads CASSFGGAPYEQYF. Written as DNA, the CDR3 is TGTGCCAGCAGCTTCGGAGGGGCGCCCTACGAGCAGTACTTC.

This chain links TRBV2 with TRBJ1-1; a possible D gene is TRBD1 (6 bases). Trimming shortened V by 4 bases and J by 4 bases, and 16 bases separated the two germline ends. Germline-derived CDR1 and CDR2 are SNHLY and FYNNEI. The CDR3 spans 15 residues. The CDR3 nucleotides read TGTGCCAGCAGTGCTAGGGTCCTCAGGGGCACTGAAGCTTTCTTT. Amino acids: CASSARVLRGTEAFF. Complete variable domain (other parts from reference TRBV2 and TRBJ1-1): EPEVTQTPSHQVTQMGQEVILRCVPISNHLYFYWYRQILGQKVEFLVSFYNNEISEKSEIFDDQFSVERPDGSNFTLKIRSTKLEDSAMYFCASSARVLRGTEAFFGQGTRLTVV.

The chain couples TRBV3-1 (or the pseudogene TRBV3-2) to TRBJ2-4, with D possibly TRBD2 on 5 matching bases. CDR3 length equals 13 residues. Per germline, CDR1 LGHDT and CDR2 YNNKEL (reference sequence). The ends were cut back, 3 bases at V and 10 bases at J, with 13 bases in the middle. CDR3 sequence reads: CASSQANSGIQYF. The DNA for the CDR3 is TGTGCCAGCAGCCAGGCGAACTCGGGGATTCAGTACTTC.

The rearrangement uses TRBV5-1 and TRBJ1-4, with TRBD1 as a possible D gene (5 bases). This CDR3 has 14 residues. V lost 7 bases to trimming and J lost 5 bases, with 15 bases between them. Germline V gene data show CDR1 as SGHRS and CDR2 as YFSETQ. CDR3 in amino acids: CASRGDGRNEKLFF. In DNA form, the CDR3 reads TGCGCCAGCCGCGGGGACGGTCGGAATGAAAAACTGTTTTTT. Looking up the rest from reference TRBV5-1 and TRBJ1-4 gives the full variable domain: KAGVTQTPRYLIKTRGQQVTLSCSPISGHRSVSWYQQTPGQGLQFLFEYFSETQRNKGNFPGRFSGRQFSNSRSEMNVSTLELGDSALYLCASRGDGRNEKLFFGSGTQLSVL.

Worth noting for this clone: Distinct nucleotide sequences in the sample also encode this CDR3. The chain joins TRBV6-5 to TRBJ1-5; possibly TRBD1 for D (5 bases). The germline gives CDR1 MNHEY, CDR2 SVGAGI. V lost 4 bases and J 5 bases, leaving 6 bases between the germline ends. CDR3 size: 12 residues. The CDR3 nucleotides read TGTGCCAGCAGTTCGGGGGATCAGCCCCAGCATTTT. This sequence encodes CASSSGDQPQHF.

The V call is TRBV21-1, the J call TRBJ2-6; TRBD2, the D gene given by the table, was not confirmed from the DNA. TRBV21-1 is a documented pseudogene. The CDR3 has 16 residues. The CDR3 DNA reads as TGTGCCAGCAGCTCAACGGGGGTCTCTGGGGCCAACGTCCTGACTTTC. Translated: CASSSTGVSGANVLTF.

This chain joins TRBV12-5 and TRBJ2-1; 10 bases match TRBD1. CDR1 and CDR2 from the germline V gene are LGHNT and FRNRAP. The CDR3 extends over 15 amino acids. With V trimmed by 6 bases and J by 5 bases, 7 bases remained unmatched. CDR3 residues: CASGRDRGYDNEQFF. CDR3 bases: TGTGCTAGTGGACGGGACAGGGGATACGACAATGAGCAGTTCTTC.

This chain links TRBV13 with TRBJ2-1, with TRBD2 matching 7 bases. CDR3 length: 14 amino acids. V lost 6 bases to trimming and J lost 8 bases; unmatched junction nucleotides: 10. CDR1 is PRHDT, CDR2 FYEKMQ, per germline (reference sequence). The DNA of the CDR3 is TGTGCCAGCAGAGCGGGACTCTTCTCCGATGAGCAGTTCTTC. Translation gives CASRAGLFSDEQFF.